The 30 T cell receptor beta chains below were found in one sample sequenced in a study of radiotherapy plus CTLA-4 blockade in lung cancer. Clones were read by immunoSEQ multiplex PCR, and TCRdb kept only the in-frame ones, dropping some. The sample shows some 66,000 clones, roughly four fifths of them seen only once. This specimen was peripheral blood, taken from a patient treated with radiotherapy plus ipilimumab. The source is a human donor with non-small cell lung cancer who had a partial response to radiotherapy plus ipilimumab.

This clone is a singleton in its sample. This rearrangement joins TRBV19 to TRBJ1-3, with D unresolved. This CDR3 contains 15 residues. In germline, CDR1 is LNHDA, CDR2 SQIVND (reference sequence). V shed 7 bases and J shed 0 bases, with 13 bases lying between them. CDR3 loop: CASTPRSFSGNTIYF. CDR3 coding DNA: TGTGCCAGTACCCCAAGGAGTTTCTCTGGAAACACCATATATTTT.

This chain links TRBV7-7 with TRBJ2-7; TRBD1 is a possible D gene (6 bases). V dropped 3 bases and J dropped 5 bases, with 11 bases sitting between them. The CDR3 sequence is 13 residues long. Per germline, CDR1 SSHAT and CDR2 FNYEAQ (reference sequence). DNA for the CDR3: TGTGCCAGCAGCTTCTCACAGGGAAACGAGCAGTACTTC. As protein: CASSFSQGNEQYF.

This chain joins TRBV28 and TRBJ2-1, with 15 bases matching TRBD2. The CDR3 is made up of 19 amino acids. The trim removed 4 bases at V and 1 base at J, leaving 8 bases unmatched. Germline CDR1 reads MDHEN; CDR2 reads SYDVKM. The chain's CDR3 is CASSSEGLAGGQSYNEQFF. In DNA, the CDR3 is TGTGCCAGCAGTTCAGAGGGACTAGCGGGAGGTCAGTCCTACAATGAGCAGTTCTTC.

This clone was seen only a few times. The genes are TRBV6-1 and TRBJ2-7; D might be TRBD2 (5 bases). Germline CDR1 reads MNHNS; CDR2 reads SASEGT. V dropped 2 bases and J dropped 3 bases, with 14 bases sitting between them. The CDR3 length is 15 residues. DNA for the CDR3: TGTGCCAGCAGTGAAAAGCGGACCAAAATCTACGAGCAGTACTTC. It is translated as CASSEKRTKIYEQYF.

The J gene is TRBJ1-5, the V gene TRBV2, with D possibly TRBD1 on 5 matching bases. V was clipped by 2 bases and J by 2 bases, with 13 bases between them. CDR1 and CDR2 (germline): SNHLY, FYNNEI. The CDR3 is 16 residues long. The CDR3 spells CASSEWGEMGNQPQHF. Written as DNA, the CDR3 is TGTGCCAGCAGTGAATGGGGGGAGATGGGCAATCAGCCCCAGCATTTT.

V usage is TRBV10-2 and J usage is TRBJ1-1; D is ambiguous. The V end lost 0 bases, the J end lost 4 bases, and 9 bases lay between the germline ends. The CDR3 spans 14 residues. CDR1 and CDR2 from the germline V gene are WSHSY and SAAADI. For the CDR3, the DNA is TGCGCCAGCAGTGAGTCAGGAGGGCTCACTGAAGCTTTCTTT. The encoded protein is CASSESGGLTEAFF.

The chain joins TRBV6-1 to TRBJ1-1; the D gene is possibly TRBD1 (5 bases). Per the germline V gene, CDR1 is MNHNS and CDR2 is SASEGT. Between the trimmed V and J ends, which lost 3 bases and 1 base, there was a span of 6 bases. The CDR3 consists of 13 residues. The CDR3 bases are TGTGCCAGCAGTGACAGGGAGAACACTGAAGCTTTCTTT. Amino acid sequence: CASSDRENTEAFF.

CDR3 DNA: TGTGCCAGCTCACCACCTAGCCAGCTGAGCTCTGGAAACACCATATATTTT. It translates to CASSPPSQLSSGNTIYF. This chain uses TRBV18 with TRBJ1-3; the D is unclear. The germline V gene has CDR1 KGHSH and CDR2 LQKENI. The CDR3 has 17 amino acids. V was trimmed by 0 bases and J by 0 bases, leaving 12 bases between them.

V and J are TRBV28 and TRBJ2-5; no definite D call. The end of the DNA is better explained by TRBJ2-7, so the J call may be wrong. The CDR3 totals 15 residues. The V gene's germline CDR1 is MDHEN and CDR2 SYDVKM. The chain's CDR3 is CASSLALLSPYEQYF. For the CDR3, the DNA is TGTGCCAGCAGTTTAGCCCTGCTCTCTCCGTACGAGCAGTACTTC.

This rearrangement joins TRBV29-1 to TRBJ2-1; a weak D match, TRBD2 (6 bases). This CDR3 comprises 14 residues. Germline assignment: CDR1 SQVTM and CDR2 ANQGSEA. Trimming stripped 0 bases from V and 6 bases from J, with 12 bases between. CDR3 in DNA: TGCAGCGTTGAAGATAGCGGTTTGGGCAATGAGCAGTTCTTC. This sequence encodes CSVEDSGLGNEQFF.

The V and J genes are TRBV5-1 and TRBJ2-5; D not resolved. The length of the CDR3 is 14 residues. V lost 0 bases and J 3 bases, leaving 9 bases between the germline ends. Looked up from germline, CDR1 is SGHRS and CDR2 is YFSETQ. The CDR3 here is CASSLGAVKETQYF. The CDR3 coding sequence is TGCGCCAGCAGCTTGGGGGCAGTAAAAGAGACCCAGTACTTC.

The V gene is TRBV28, the J gene TRBJ1-1, with 7 bases that match TRBD1. Germline V gives CDR1 MDHEN, CDR2 SYDVKM. The CDR3 is 13 amino acids. With 5 bases clipped from V and 3 bases from J, the junction kept 3 bases outside the gene matches. CDR3 sequence: CASSVRGHTEAFF. The CDR3 region has the DNA TGTGCCAGCAGTGTGAGGGGGCACACTGAAGCTTTCTTT.

V is TRBV28 and J is TRBJ2-3; 7 nucleotides agree with TRBD1. The germline CDR1 and CDR2 sequences are MDHEN and SYDVKM. The length of the CDR3 is 14 residues. V lost 10 bases to trimming and J lost 0 bases; unmatched junction nucleotides: 7. In nucleotides, the CDR3 is TGTGCCACCCACAGGGGTGGGAGCACAGATACGCAGTATTTT. Encoded protein: CATHRGGSTDTQYF. The variable domain in full, with the rest retrieved from reference TRBV28 and TRBJ2-3, is DVKVTQSSRYLVKRTGEKVFLECVQDMDHENMFWYRQDPGLGLRLIYFSYDVKMKEKGDIPEGYSVSREKKERFSLILESASTNQTSMYLCATHRGGSTDTQYFGPGTRLTVL.

J is TRBJ1-2 and V is TRBV5-6; tentatively, D is TRBD1 (6 bases). Per germline, CDR1 SGHDT and CDR2 YYEEEE. V was trimmed by 7 bases and J by 8 bases, leaving 21 bases between them. This CDR3 is built from 14 residues. CDR3 bases: TGTGCCAGCCTAAACGGCCTGGGGGGGGCCGGCTACACCTTC. Translation gives CASLNGLGGAGYTF.

This clone was found once. V and J are TRBV25-1 and TRBJ2-7; 7 nucleotides line up with TRBD2. The CDR3 length is 17 residues. Germline V gives CDR1 MGHDK, CDR2 SYGVNS. The J segment lost 0 bases and the V segment lost 4 bases, leaving 12 bases of the junction unmatched. CDR3 in DNA: TGTGCCAGCAGTGCGACGCGGGTTGGCGGGAGCTCCTACGAGCAGTACTTC. It specifies CASSATRVGGSSYEQYF.

The chain joins TRBV7-6 to TRBJ2-1; D possibly corresponds to TRBD2 (6 bases). Trimming pared 1 base from V and 4 bases from J, leaving 11 bases between. The CDR3 runs 15 residues. CDR1 is SGHVS, CDR2 FNYEAQ, per germline. The CDR3 region is CASSLGASAYNEQFF. CDR3 DNA: TGTGCCAGCAGCTTAGGGGCTAGCGCGTACAATGAGCAGTTCTTC.

This chain links TRBV5-1 with TRBJ1-2; D might be TRBD1 (6 bases). Trimming pared 4 bases from V and 4 bases from J, leaving 14 bases between. The CDR3 covers 14 residues. The V gene's germline CDR1 is SGHRS and CDR2 YFSETQ. This CDR3 reads CASSPGDTPYGYTF. DNA for the CDR3: TGCGCCAGCAGCCCAGGGGACACCCCCTATGGCTACACCTTC.

The chain couples TRBV12-5 to TRBJ2-3, with 8 bases fitting TRBD1. Trimming took 6 bases from V and 0 from J; bases not matched to a gene: 5. CDR1 and CDR2 (germline): LGHNT, FRNRAP. The length of the CDR3 is 15 residues. CDR3 amino acids: CASGRDRNSTDTQYF. The CDR3 region has the DNA TGTGCTAGTGGACGGGACAGGAATAGCACAGATACGCAGTATTTT.

V usage is TRBV5-1 and J usage is TRBJ2-7, with TRBD2 matching over 11 bases. Per germline, CDR1 SGHRS and CDR2 YFSETQ. The CDR3 sequence is 16 residues long. The J segment lost 1 base and the V segment lost 0 bases, leaving 3 bases of the junction unmatched. The CDR3 DNA reads TGCGCCAGCAGCTTGGATCGGACTAGCGGGTCCTACGAGCAGTACTTC. Translating gives CASSLDRTSGSYEQYF.

The J gene is TRBJ1-5, the V gene TRBV27; no definite D call. Looked up from germline, CDR1 is MNHEY and CDR2 is SMNVEV (reference sequence). Deletions cut 6 bases from V and 10 bases from J, with 28 bases between. This CDR3 is built from 17 residues. The CDR3 spells CASSSNSGRGRSSPQHF. The DNA for the CDR3 is TGTGCCAGCAGCTCAAACTCCGGGAGAGGGAGAAGTTCACCCCAGCATTTT.

The rearrangement uses TRBV7-2 and TRBJ2-7; TRBD1 agrees at 9 bases. In germline, CDR1 is SGHTA, CDR2 FQGNSA. The CDR3 has 14 amino acids. Trimming took 6 bases from V and 2 from J; bases not matched to a gene: 5. CDR3 in DNA: TGTGCCAGCAGTTATAGACAGGGGGCCTACGAGCAGTACTTC. Amino acids: CASSYRQGAYEQYF.

The V gene is TRBV27, the J gene TRBJ1-1; TRBD1 is a possible D gene (5 bases). CDR1 is MNHEY and CDR2 is SMNVEV in the germline V gene (reference sequence). The CDR3 has 13 residues. V lost 7 bases, J lost 4 bases, and 13 bases lay in between. The CDR3 sequence: CASNPAGGTEAFF. DNA of the CDR3: TGTGCCAGCAACCCCGCCGGGGGCACTGAAGCTTTCTTT.

The rearrangement joins TRBV29-1 to TRBJ2-5; 8 bases are a match to TRBD1. With V trimmed by 6 bases and J by 1 base, 7 bases remained unmatched. The CDR3 length is 14 residues. Germline V gene sequence: CDR1 SQVTM, CDR2 ANQGSEA. CDR3: CSVSQGVSQETQYF. The DNA of the CDR3 is TGCAGCGTCTCACAGGGGGTCTCCCAAGAGACCCAGTACTTC.

The chain couples TRBV7-3 to TRBJ2-1; no reliable D call. Between the trimmed V and J ends, which lost 0 bases and 0 bases, there was a span of 9 bases. Germline lookup yields CDR1 SGHTA and CDR2 FQGTGA. The CDR3 contains 16 residues. The CDR3 bases are TGTGCCAGCAGCTTAACTGTCCCACTCTCCTACAATGAGCAGTTCTTC. Translating it yields CASSLTVPLSYNEQFF.

The rearrangement uses TRBV28 and TRBJ1-5; tentatively, D is TRBD1 (5 bases). V lost 2 bases and J 0 bases, leaving 14 bases between the germline ends. The germline V gene encodes CDR1 MDHEN and CDR2 SYDVKM. The CDR3 extends over 17 amino acids. CDR3 DNA sequence: TGTGCCAGCAGTTTAGGACAAGGCTACTCTAGCAATCAGCCCCAGCATTTT. Translation: CASSLGQGYSSNQPQHF.

This sequence joins TRBV9 and TRBJ2-7, with a tentative D call TRBD2 (6 bases). V was cut by 4 bases and J by 0 bases, with 8 bases left in between. Germline V lookup: CDR1 SGDLS, CDR2 YYNGEE. There are 13 residues in the CDR3. The CDR3 loop reads CASSRGNSYEQYF. The CDR3 coding sequence is TGTGCCAGCAGCCGGGGGAACTCCTACGAGCAGTACTTC.

The chain joins TRBV6-1 to TRBJ2-7, with TRBD2 identical over 11 bases. Germline V CDR1 and CDR2: MNHNS, SASEGT. The CDR3 is 19 residues long. V was clipped by 4 bases and J by 0 bases; unmatched bases: 14. DNA for the CDR3: TGTGCCAGCAGTGCGTATACTAGCGGGAGCTCCCCCTCCTCCTACGAGCAGTACTTC. It codes for CASSAYTSGSSPSSYEQYF.

The chain joins TRBV28 to TRBJ1-2; possible D gene TRBD1, 5 bases. From germline, CDR1 is MDHEN and CDR2 SYDVKM. Trimming stripped 3 bases from V and 3 bases from J, with 8 bases between. The CDR3 is 13 amino acids. This CDR3 is CASSLGGDYGYTF. CDR3 sequence (DNA): TGTGCCAGCAGTTTGGGGGGGGACTATGGCTACACCTTC.

This chain links TRBV12-1 with TRBJ2-1; the DNA was not used to check the table's D call, TRBD2. TRBV12-1 is a pseudogene locus. This CDR3 contains 16 residues. CDR3 region: CASSFEASGSGNEQFF. CDR3 bases: TGTGCCAGCAGCTTTGAGGCGAGCGGGAGCGGCAATGAGCAGTTCTTC.

J is TRBJ2-3 and V is TRBV29-1; possibly TRBD1 for D (6 bases). The V gene lost 6 bases and the J gene lost 0 bases, with 10 bases spanning the gap. This CDR3 contains 13 residues. The germline gives CDR1 SQVTM, CDR2 ANQGSEA. CDR3 nucleotides: TGCAGCGTGCGGACAGCAAGCACAGATACGCAGTATTTT. Its translation is CSVRTASTDTQYF.